One sample yielded the 16 T cell receptor beta chains listed below, sequenced in a study of PD-1 blockade in classical Hodgkin lymphoma. Every patient was affected by relapse after autologous stem cell transplantation, while exposure to brentuximab vedotin was not uniform. Here immunoSEQ multiplex PCR was the method, and the copy in TCRdb shows in-frame clones only, minus some. The sample lists 90,000 to 95,000 clones, roughly 87% occurring once. Source: peripheral blood mononuclear cells (PBMCs), taken before the second cycle of nivolumab. The receptor set was obtained from a human donor with classical Hodgkin lymphoma.

The chain joins TRBV7-6 to TRBJ2-2, with 8 bases that match TRBD2. CDR1 is SGHVS, CDR2 FNYEAQ, per germline. The CDR3 runs 17 residues. Germline trimming cut 4 bases from V and 3 bases from J; bases unmatched to any gene: 10. CDR3 sequence reads: CASSSPGGGVYTGELFF. The CDR3 DNA reads TGTGCCAGCAGCTCCCCGGGGGGGGGCGTCTACACCGGGGAGCTGTTTTTT.

As DNA, the CDR3 is TGTGCCATCAGTGAGTCGACAGTCACAGATACGCAGTATTTT. Its protein product is CAISESTVTDTQYF. The V gene is TRBV10-3, the J gene TRBJ2-3, with D possibly being TRBD1 (5 bases). Trimming stripped 0 bases from V and 2 bases from J, with 6 bases between. The CDR3 runs to 14 residues. From germline, CDR1 is ENHRY and CDR2 SYGVKD.

V usage is TRBV5-1 and J usage is TRBJ1-2; D is perhaps TRBD1 (5 bases). The CDR3 covers 13 residues. The V gene's germline CDR1 is SGHRS and CDR2 YFSETQ. Trimming removed 4 bases at V and 4 bases at J, with 11 bases between. DNA for the CDR3: TGCGCCAGCAGCCCCGGACACTTCTATGGCTACACCTTC. It encodes CASSPGHFYGYTF.

This clone was seen just once. The chain uses TRBV6-6 and TRBJ2-7; maybe TRBD1 (6 bases). The germline CDR1 and CDR2 sequences are MNHNY and SVGAGI (reference sequence). The CDR3 consists of 11 residues. Trimming pared 6 bases from V and 6 bases from J, leaving 9 bases between. The CDR3 DNA follows: TGTGCCAGCAGATCCAGGGGCGAGCAGTACTTC. Translating it yields CASRSRGEQYF.

The gene calls are TRBV7-6 and TRBJ2-5, with 14 bases fitting TRBD2. The length of the CDR3 is 18 residues. CDR1 and CDR2 (germline): SGHVS, FNYEAQ. V lost 1 base and J lost 2; bases outside the gene matches: 6. The chain's CDR3 is CASSLGLRLAGGQETQYF. As DNA, the CDR3 is TGTGCCAGCAGCTTAGGGTTGCGACTAGCGGGAGGGCAAGAGACCCAGTACTTC.

CDR3 in DNA: TGCAGCGTTGAAAGGGCCCCGGGGGGCTTGGAGACCCAGTACTTC. Protein sequence: CSVERAPGGLETQYF. The genes are TRBV29-1 and TRBJ2-5, with D possibly being TRBD2 (7 bases). Trimming removed 2 bases at V and 5 bases at J, with 18 bases between. The CDR3 extends over 15 amino acids. Germline CDR1 SQVTM, CDR2 ANQGSEA. The complete variable domain, with remaining parts taken from reference TRBV29-1 and TRBJ2-5, reads SAVISQKPSRDICQRGTSLTIQCQVDSQVTMMFWYRQQPGQSLTLIATANQGSEATYESGFVIDKFPISRPNLTFSTLTVSNMSPEDSSIYLCSVERAPGGLETQYFGPGTRLLVL.

The chain links TRBV29-1 to TRBJ1-2; 7 nucleotides line up with TRBD1. This CDR3 comprises 14 residues. Looked up from germline, CDR1 is SQVTM and CDR2 is ANQGSEA. V lost 2 bases, J lost 2 bases, and 5 bases stayed unmatched. Here the CDR3 DNA reads TGCAGCGTTGAACCCCACAGGGGAAACTATGGCTACACCTTC. This sequence encodes CSVEPHRGNYGYTF.

This chain uses TRBV19 with TRBJ1-5, with TRBD1 as a possible D gene (6 bases). The CDR3 covers 16 residues. CDR1 LNHDA and CDR2 SQIVND come from the germline V gene (reference sequence). The V and J ends lost 5 bases and 3 bases respectively, with 17 bases between them. DNA of the CDR3: TGTGCCAGTAGTTCAGCAACGCAGGGGTACAATCAGCCCCAGCATTTT. Translated, it gives CASSSATQGYNQPQHF.

This chain connects TRBV5-1 to TRBJ2-3; 11 nucleotides agree with TRBD2. J gave up 3 bases and V 4 bases, and 4 bases lay outside the gene matches. CDR1 and CDR2 (germline): SGHRS, YFSETQ. This CDR3 comprises 15 residues. CDR3 nucleotides: TGCGCCAGCAGCACTGTAGCGGGGGGGACAGATACGCAGTATTTT. This codes for CASSTVAGGTDTQYF.

This CDR3 reads CASSLLGGDSNQPQHF. The DNA for the CDR3 is TGTGCCAGCAGTCTCCTCGGGGGGGACAGCAATCAGCCCCAGCATTTT. The V gene is TRBV27, the J gene TRBJ1-5, with D tentatively TRBD1 (5 bases). V was trimmed by 5 bases and J by 1 base, leaving 15 bases between them. The germline CDR1 and CDR2 sequences are MNHEY and SMNVEV (reference sequence). This CDR3 has 16 residues.

Sample share makes this clone medium-sized. DNA of the CDR3: TGTGCCAGCAGTGAACTGGGACAGGGAGAGACCCAGTACTTC. It translates to CASSELGQGETQYF. The rearrangement joins TRBV25-1 to TRBJ2-5, with 9 bases aligning to TRBD1. From germline, CDR1 is MGHDK and CDR2 SYGVNS. V trimming: 2 bases; J trimming: 4 bases; junction bases outside the gene matches: 2. The CDR3 runs to 14 residues.

The V call is TRBV28, the J call TRBJ2-7; the match to TRBD2 covers 8 bases. This CDR3 comprises 16 residues. Trimming cost V 6 bases and J 3 bases; bases outside gene matches: 13. The germline V gene encodes CDR1 MDHEN and CDR2 SYDVKM. The CDR3 DNA is TGTGCCAGCAGAAATTCCGGGACTAGTAAGGTCTACGAGCAGTACTTC. This translates into CASRNSGTSKVYEQYF. The full variable domain, with the rest looked up from reference TRBV28 and TRBJ2-7, is DVKVTQSSRYLVKRTGEKVFLECVQDMDHENMFWYRQDPGLGLRLIYFSYDVKMKEKGDIPEGYSVSREKKERFSLILESASTNQTSMYLCASRNSGTSKVYEQYFGPGTRLTVT.

The chain joins TRBV19 to TRBJ2-7; 7 nucleotides match TRBD1. Germline CDR1 reads LNHDA; CDR2 reads SQIVND (reference sequence). The CDR3 is 14 residues long. V shed 4 bases and J 6 bases; nucleotides not matched to a gene: 9. The CDR3 DNA reads as TGTGCCAGTAGTACGGTACAGGGGATGGTCGAGCAGTACTTC. This translates into CASSTVQGMVEQYF.

The rearrangement uses TRBV11-2 and TRBJ1-5, with 10 bases identical to TRBD1. V shed 4 bases, J shed 7 bases, and the junction held 1 base outside the gene matches. CDR1 and CDR2 (germline): SGHAT, FQNNGV. The CDR3 totals 13 residues. In DNA form, the CDR3 reads TGTGCCAGCAGCTCGGACAGGGGGCAGCCCCAGCATTTT. Translated, it gives CASSSDRGQPQHF.

The rearrangement uses TRBV19 and TRBJ1-3; 7 bases are shared with TRBD1. The V segment lost 9 bases and the J segment 2 bases; nucleotides outside the gene matches: 16. This CDR3 contains 17 residues. From germline, CDR1 is LNHDA and CDR2 SQIVND (reference sequence). The CDR3 DNA reads as TGTGCCAGCTCCGGGACAGCCTTTAGGGCGGCTGGAAACACCATATATTTT. Residues: CASSGTAFRAAGNTIYF.

The sample holds a few counts of this clone. The chain employs TRBV15 and TRBJ2-7; 7 nucleotides align to TRBD2. The CDR3 has 15 residues. Trimming cost V 0 bases and J 5 bases; bases outside gene matches: 7. Looked up from germline, CDR1 is LNHNV and CDR2 is YYDKDF (reference sequence). The CDR3 DNA reads TGTGCCACCAGCAGAGATCGAGGGAGGGGAGACGAGCAGTACTTC. Amino acid sequence: CATSRDRGRGDEQYF.